Each of the 20 T cell receptor beta chains below was sequenced from the same sample in a study of cytomegalovirus exposure and HLA in healthy donors. 13 Jbeta primers and 60 Vbeta primers were used for the PCR. TCRdb's copy holds only in-frame clones and misses some; the assay was immunoSEQ multiplex PCR. The sample records a few hundred thousand clones, 80% to 90% being singletons. The sequenced sample consisted of PBMCs. All receptors derive from a woman between 18 and 30 years old in good health and CMV-seronegative.

The rearrangement links TRBV7-9 to TRBJ1-1, with a tentative D call TRBD1 (6 bases). Trimming pared 4 bases from V and 4 bases from J, leaving 10 bases between. CDR3 length: 13 residues. Germline CDR1 and CDR2: SEHNR and FQNEAQ (reference sequence). Here the CDR3 DNA reads TGTGCCAGCAGCTCAGGGGCCCCCACTGAAGCTTTCTTT. Translation gives CASSSGAPTEAFF. Combining the CDR3 with reference TRBV7-9 and TRBJ1-1 gives the whole variable domain DTGVSQNPRHKITKRGQNVTFRCDPISEHNRLYWYRQTLGQGPEFLTYFQNEAQLEKSRLLSDRFSAERPKGSFSTLEIQRTEQGDSAMYLCASSSGAPTEAFFGQGTRLTVV.

This clone was seen only once. V is TRBV5-5 and J is TRBJ1-2, with D uncertain. CDR1 is SGHKS, CDR2 YYEKEE, per germline (reference sequence). The CDR3 sequence is 14 residues long. The V end lost 1 base, the J end lost 8 bases, and 15 bases lay between the germline ends. CDR3 sequence (DNA): TGTGCCAGCAGCTTGAACAGTGCATCGCGCGGCTACACCTTC. This translates into CASSLNSASRGYTF.

The chain joins TRBV19 to TRBJ2-7; perhaps TRBD1 as D (5 bases). The V end was cut by 5 bases, the J end by 3 bases, with 20 bases between. CDR1 and CDR2 from the germline V gene are LNHDA and SQIVND (reference sequence). The CDR3 contains 16 residues. The CDR3 spells CASSGSVMAGHYEQYF. The CDR3, as DNA: TGTGCCAGTAGTGGCTCCGTTATGGCAGGGCACTACGAGCAGTACTTC. The full variable domain, with the rest looked up from reference TRBV19 and TRBJ2-7, is DGGITQSPKYLFRKEGQNVTLSCEQNLNHDAMYWYRQDPGQGLRLIYYSQIVNDFQKGDIAEGYSVSREKKESFPLTVTSAQKNPTAFYLCASSGSVMAGHYEQYFGPGTRLTVT.

V is TRBV28 and J is TRBJ1-4; tentatively, D is TRBD1 (6 bases). In germline, CDR1 is MDHEN, CDR2 SYDVKM. CDR3 length: 14 residues. Trimming removed 6 bases from V and 7 bases from J, with 15 bases in between. CDR3 residues: CASSQPPQGEKLFF. CDR3 coding DNA: TGTGCCAGCAGCCAACCGCCACAGGGTGAAAAACTGTTTTTT.

This rearrangement joins TRBV27 to TRBJ1-2, with D unresolved. V lost 4 bases, J lost 4 bases, and 10 bases lay in between. This CDR3 region has 13 residues. Germline V gene sequence: CDR1 MNHEY, CDR2 SMNVEV (reference sequence). The CDR3 DNA sequence: TGTGCCAGCAGTTCCGACACCCTCTATGGCTACACCTTC. Residues: CASSSDTLYGYTF.

The V and J genes are TRBV2 and TRBJ1-2; D uncertain. There are 13 residues in the CDR3. Germline V CDR1 and CDR2: SNHLY, FYNNEI. Trimming took 8 bases from V and 6 from J, leaving 16 bases between them. The CDR3 bases are TGTGCCAGCTCCATACTGAGGGAGAATGGCTACACCTTC. Protein: CASSILRENGYTF.

The table lists this clone with a count of one. The CDR3 sequence: CASSLNRAYEQYF. The CDR3 DNA is TGTGCCAGCAGCTTAAACAGGGCGTACGAGCAGTACTTC. The rearrangement links TRBV11-2 to TRBJ2-7; maybe TRBD1 (6 bases). The CDR3 runs 13 residues. The germline V gene encodes CDR1 SGHAT and CDR2 FQNNGV. Trimming left V 2 bases short and J 4 bases short, with 9 bases between.

This sequence joins TRBV27 and TRBJ2-7, with D perhaps matching TRBD1 (6 bases). V shed 5 bases and J shed 3 bases, with 20 bases lying between them. This CDR3 contains 16 residues. Germline V lookup: CDR1 MNHEY, CDR2 SMNVEV (reference sequence). DNA for the CDR3: TGTGCCAGCAGTCGTTCTCTACAGGGTAAAAGCTACGAGCAGTACTTC. Translating it yields CASSRSLQGKSYEQYF.

This chain links TRBV6-1 with TRBJ1-5, with 11 bases identical to TRBD1. CDR1 and CDR2 from the germline V gene are MNHNS and SASEGT. V dropped 6 bases and J dropped 6; count of bases not matched to a gene: 1. The CDR3 consists of 13 residues. The DNA for the CDR3 is TGTGCCAGCAGCGGGACAGGGGGTCAGCCCCAGCATTTT. This codes for CASSGTGGQPQHF.

A single count supports this clone. The rearrangement links TRBV7-6 to TRBJ2-5; TRBD2 matches at 12 bases. Losses at the gene ends were 5 bases for V and 1 base for J; bases not matched to a gene: 2. The CDR3 has 15 residues. Per germline, CDR1 SGHVS and CDR2 FNYEAQ. The CDR3 reads CASSPTSGGQETQYF. The CDR3 DNA reads TGTGCCAGCAGCCCGACTAGCGGGGGCCAAGAGACCCAGTACTTC.

This chain joins TRBV29-1 and TRBJ1-5; a possible D gene is TRBD1 (5 bases). The CDR3 has 14 amino acids. Deletions cut 8 bases from V and 4 bases from J, with 18 bases between. Germline lookup yields CDR1 SQVTM and CDR2 ANQGSEA. CDR3 in amino acids: CSIKDGGRNQPQHF. CDR3 DNA: TGCAGCATCAAAGACGGGGGTAGAAATCAGCCCCAGCATTTT. Supplemented by reference TRBV29-1 and TRBJ1-5, the full variable domain reads SAVISQKPSRDICQRGTSLTIQCQVDSQVTMMFWYRQQPGQSLTLIATANQGSEATYESGFVIDKFPISRPNLTFSTLTVSNMSPEDSSIYLCSIKDGGRNQPQHFGDGTRLSIL.

This chain uses TRBV5-4 with TRBJ1-4; D remains ambiguous. Germline lookup yields CDR1 SGHNT and CDR2 YYREEE (reference sequence). This CDR3 spans 15 amino acids. The V end was cut by 3 bases, the J end by 1 base, with 10 bases between. The DNA of the CDR3 is TGTGCCAGCAGCTCCCTCCCGGGAACTAATGAAAAACTGTTTTTT. Translation gives CASSSLPGTNEKLFF.

The rearrangement joins TRBV1 to TRBJ2-5; the table's D call, TRBD1, was not checked against the DNA. TRBV1 is deemed a pseudogene. The CDR3 has 14 amino acids. The CDR3: CTSSRDRGQETQYF. CDR3 coding DNA: TGCACCAGCAGTAGGGACAGGGGGCAAGAGACCCAGTACTTC.

The genes are TRBV7-9 and TRBJ2-7; 8 positions agree with TRBD1. The germline CDR1 and CDR2 sequences are SEHNR and FQNEAQ (reference sequence). J was trimmed by 3 bases and V by 5 bases; bases with no gene match: 9. CDR3 length: 15 amino acids. This CDR3 reads CASSTEGQAVYEQYF. CDR3 sequence (DNA): TGTGCCAGCAGCACAGAGGGACAGGCGGTCTACGAGCAGTACTTC.

This chain uses TRBV2 with TRBJ1-2; TRBD1 agrees at 8 bases. CDR3 length: 17 amino acids. V dropped 8 bases and J dropped 6; count of bases not matched to a gene: 20. Germline CDR1 and CDR2: SNHLY and FYNNEI. The DNA for the CDR3 is TGTGCCAGCTCTGGCCAGGGGGCGATCGGGTTCACTGATGGCTACACCTTC. Translated: CASSGQGAIGFTDGYTF.

This chain links TRBV11-2 with TRBJ2-5; 13 positions match TRBD2. CDR3 size: 17 residues. CDR1 and CDR2 from the germline V gene are SGHAT and FQNNGV. The ends lost 1 base at V and 1 base at J; junction bases unmatched: 3. The CDR3 DNA reads TGTGCCAGCAGCTTAGGGACTAGCGGGGGCAGCCAAGAGACCCAGTACTTC. It is translated as CASSLGTSGGSQETQYF.

The rearrangement uses TRBV5-1 and TRBJ2-1, with 8 bases aligning to TRBD2. The ends lost 9 bases at V and 2 bases at J; junction bases unmatched: 10. There are 15 residues in the CDR3. The germline V gene has CDR1 SGHRS and CDR2 YFSETQ. The DNA of the CDR3 is TGCGCCACCCAAATCCGGGGGGGCACCTACAATGAGCAGTTCTTC. The encoded protein is CATQIRGGTYNEQFF.

In nucleotides, the CDR3 is TGTGCCAGCAGCGCGACTAGCGGGGGGGCCAAATTTTACGAGCAGTACTTC. Its translation is CASSATSGGAKFYEQYF. The rearrangement uses TRBV7-6 and TRBJ2-7, with 14 bases that match TRBD2. Germline V gives CDR1 SGHVS, CDR2 FNYEAQ. V trimming: 5 bases; J trimming: 4 bases; junction bases outside the gene matches: 10. The CDR3 totals 17 residues.

This clone has a single count. The V gene is TRBV5-6, the J gene TRBJ1-6, with D perhaps TRBD1 (6 bases). V lost 0 bases to trimming and J lost 2 bases, with 9 bases between them. From germline, CDR1 is SGHDT and CDR2 YYEEEE. This CDR3 has 16 residues. The CDR3, as DNA: TGTGCCAGCAGCTTGGTGGCAGGGGCCTATAATTCACCCCTCCACTTT. Translated, it gives CASSLVAGAYNSPLHF.

The genes are TRBV6-5 and TRBJ2-7; D is perhaps TRBD1 (5 bases). V lost 0 bases and J lost 7, with 13 bases in between. This CDR3 is built from 14 residues. Germline V lookup: CDR1 MNHEY, CDR2 SVGAGI. CDR3 DNA sequence: TGTGCCAGCAGTTACTCGGGGCAGGGTCGGGAGCAGTACTTC. Its translation is CASSYSGQGREQYF.